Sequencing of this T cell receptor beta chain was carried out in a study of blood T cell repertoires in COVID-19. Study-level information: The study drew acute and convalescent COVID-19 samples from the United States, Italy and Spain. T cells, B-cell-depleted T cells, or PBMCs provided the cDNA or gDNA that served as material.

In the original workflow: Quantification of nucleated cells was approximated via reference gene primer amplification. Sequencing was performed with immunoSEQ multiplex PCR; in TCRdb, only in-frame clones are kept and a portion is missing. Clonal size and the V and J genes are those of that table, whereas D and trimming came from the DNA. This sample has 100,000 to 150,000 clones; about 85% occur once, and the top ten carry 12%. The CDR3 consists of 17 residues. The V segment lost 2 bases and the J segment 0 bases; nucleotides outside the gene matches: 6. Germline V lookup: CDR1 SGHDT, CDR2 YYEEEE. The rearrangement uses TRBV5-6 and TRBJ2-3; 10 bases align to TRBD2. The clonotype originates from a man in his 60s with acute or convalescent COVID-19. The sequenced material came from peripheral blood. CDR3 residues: CASSLETSGPSTDTQYF. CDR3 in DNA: TGTGCCAGCAGCTTAGAGACTAGCGGGCCTAGCACAGATACGCAGTATTTT. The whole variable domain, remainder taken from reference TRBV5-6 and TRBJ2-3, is DAGVTQSPTHLIKTRGQQVTLRCSPKSGHDTVSWYQQALGQGPQFIFQYYEEEERQRGNFPDRFSGHQFPNYSSELNVNALLLGDSALYLCASSLETSGPSTDTQYFGPGTRLTVL.